Below, one TCR beta chain is given with its context. In the authors' workflow: The assay estimated nucleated cells by amplifying reference gene primers. Clones were sequenced by immunoSEQ multiplex PCR, and TCRdb holds only the in-frame ones, with some missing. Clone size and the V and J calls come from that table; the DNA yielded D and trimming. The repertoire holds over 200,000 clones, around 80% seen once, with approximately 1.8% in the top ten. This entry belongs to a study of blood T cell repertoires in COVID-19. Study-wide context: PBMCs, B-cell-depleted T cells, or T cells were the source of the cDNA or gDNA that made up the material.

The CDR3 covers 15 residues. CDR1 and CDR2 (germline): LNHDA, SQIVND (reference sequence). Unmatched junction bases numbered 8, after V lost 5 bases and J lost 5 bases. What was sequenced was PBMCs or T cells enriched from blood (not recorded which). The gene calls are TRBV19 and TRBJ1-4; TRBD1 matches at 7 bases. The receptor comes from a man aged 60 to 69 who had recovered from COVID-19. The CDR3 spells CASSPRTGVNEKLFF. As DNA, the CDR3 is TGTGCCAGTAGTCCTCGGACAGGAGTGAATGAAAAACTGTTTTTT.